The rows below give T cell receptor beta chains drawn from one sample of a study of cytomegalovirus exposure and HLA in healthy donors. Sequenced by immunoSEQ multiplex PCR; TCRdb stores in-frame clones only, minus some. This table holds fewer than 80,000 clones, over 90% found once. The specimen sequenced was PBMCs. Receptor source: a woman aged 18-35 years in good health and CMV-seropositive. Both conserved end residues are part of each CDR3. The D gene is left open where the match is weak. Where a row states a size, it is once, few, many or the class of an expanded clone; other rows omit it.

d_call: NA; clone_size: NA; v_call: TRBV5-1; j_call: TRBJ1-4; cdr3_length: 17; cdr3_aa: CASSLGLQGATNEKLFF; cdr3_nt: TGCGCCAGCAGCTTGGGGTTACAAGGGGCAACTAATGAAAAACTGTTTTTT
d_call: TRBD1; clone_size: NA; v_call: TRBV6-5; j_call: TRBJ1-1; cdr3_length: 12; cdr3_aa: CASRDRAREAFF; cdr3_nt: TGTGCCAGCAGGGACAGGGCGCGCGAAGCTTTCTTT
d_call: NA; clone_size: once; v_call: TRBV28; j_call: TRBJ2-5; cdr3_length: 15; cdr3_aa: CASSPGQPLGETQYF; cdr3_nt: TGTGCCAGCAGTCCAGGACAGCCCTTAGGTGAGACCCAGTACTTC
d_call: TRBD2; clone_size: NA; v_call: TRBV6-5; j_call: TRBJ2-3; cdr3_length: 15; cdr3_aa: CASSYTSGSTDTQYF; cdr3_nt: TGTGCCAGCAGTTACACTAGCGGGAGCACAGATACGCAGTATTTT
d_call: TRBD1; clone_size: NA; v_call: TRBV5-1; j_call: TRBJ1-4; cdr3_length: 16; cdr3_aa: CASSPGQGISNEKLFF; cdr3_nt: TGCGCCAGCAGCCCGGGACAGGGCATTTCTAATGAAAAACTGTTTTTT
d_call: NA; clone_size: NA; v_call: TRBV19; j_call: TRBJ2-1; cdr3_length: 16; cdr3_aa: CASIWSSKSSYNEQFF; cdr3_nt: TGTGCCAGTATTTGGAGCTCGAAGAGCTCCTACAATGAGCAGTTCTTC
d_call: TRBD1; clone_size: NA; v_call: TRBV15; j_call: TRBJ2-7; cdr3_length: 16; cdr3_aa: CATSRNRGASSYEQYF; cdr3_nt: TGTGCCACCAGCAGAAACAGGGGTGCGAGCTCCTACGAGCAGTACTTC
d_call: NA; clone_size: NA; v_call: TRBV14; j_call: TRBJ1-4; cdr3_length: 14; cdr3_aa: CASSPRGGLEKLFF; cdr3_nt: TGTGCCAGCAGCCCCCGTGGGGGACTCGAAAAACTGTTTTTT
d_call: TRBD2; clone_size: NA; v_call: TRBV7-9; j_call: TRBJ2-1; cdr3_length: 16; cdr3_aa: CASSSTGLRLANEQFF; cdr3_nt: TGTGCCAGCAGTTCAACGGGACTAAGACTCGCCAATGAGCAGTTCTTC
d_call: NA; clone_size: NA; v_call: TRBV27; j_call: TRBJ1-1; cdr3_length: 14; cdr3_aa: CASSLINHRDEAFF; cdr3_nt: TGTGCCAGCAGTTTAATAAACCACAGGGATGAAGCTTTCTTT
d_call: NA; clone_size: NA; v_call: TRBV27; j_call: TRBJ2-3; cdr3_length: 14; cdr3_aa: CASSLLESTDTQYF; cdr3_nt: TGTGCCAGCAGTTTATTAGAAAGCACAGATACGCAGTATTTT
d_call: TRBD2; clone_size: NA; v_call: TRBV6-1; j_call: TRBJ2-1; cdr3_length: 15; cdr3_aa: CASRTSGSSYNEQFF; cdr3_nt: TGTGCCAGCAGAACTAGCGGGAGCTCCTACAATGAGCAGTTCTTC
d_call: TRBD1; clone_size: NA; v_call: TRBV27; j_call: TRBJ1-3; cdr3_length: 16; cdr3_aa: CASSTMGQSSGNTIYF; cdr3_nt: TGTGCCAGCAGTACCATGGGACAGTCCTCTGGAAACACCATATATTTT
d_call: NA; clone_size: NA; v_call: TRBV7-2; j_call: TRBJ1-5; cdr3_length: 13; cdr3_aa: CASSLEGHQPQHF; cdr3_nt: TGTGCCAGCAGCTTAGAGGGGCATCAGCCCCAGCATTTT
d_call: TRBD2; clone_size: NA; v_call: TRBV18; j_call: TRBJ2-7; cdr3_length: 17; cdr3_aa: CASSPPSGLAGSYEQYF; cdr3_nt: TGTGCCAGCTCACCACCTTCGGGACTAGCGGGATCATACGAGCAGTACTTC
d_call: TRBD2; clone_size: NA; v_call: TRBV19; j_call: TRBJ2-7; cdr3_length: 17; cdr3_aa: CASSISGAGDLPYEQYF; cdr3_nt: TGTGCCAGTAGTATCAGTGGAGCGGGAGACCTACCCTACGAGCAGTACTTC
d_call: NA; clone_size: NA; v_call: TRBV6-4; j_call: TRBJ2-2; cdr3_length: 15; cdr3_aa: CASSDLQGDTGELFF; cdr3_nt: TGTGCCAGCAGTGACTTACAGGGTGACACCGGGGAGCTGTTTTTT
d_call: TRBD2; clone_size: NA; v_call: TRBV28; j_call: TRBJ2-7; cdr3_length: 17; cdr3_aa: CASSFSTSGRLAYEQYF; cdr3_nt: TGTGCCAGCAGTTTTTCGACTAGCGGGAGGTTGGCCTACGAGCAGTACTTC
d_call: NA; clone_size: NA; v_call: TRBV19; j_call: TRBJ2-7; cdr3_length: 13; cdr3_aa: CASSASLAGEQYF; cdr3_nt: TGTGCCAGTAGTGCCTCACTAGCTGGGGAGCAGTACTTC
d_call: TRBD1; clone_size: NA; v_call: TRBV29-1; j_call: TRBJ2-7; cdr3_length: 13; cdr3_aa: CSVLGQTTYEQYF; cdr3_nt: TGCAGCGTTCTGGGACAGACTACCTACGAGCAGTACTTC
d_call: NA; clone_size: NA; v_call: TRBV5-6; j_call: TRBJ2-7; cdr3_length: 15; cdr3_aa: CASSWGLGSSYEQYF; cdr3_nt: TGTGCCAGCAGCTGGGGACTGGGAAGCTCCTACGAGCAGTACTTC
d_call: NA; clone_size: NA; v_call: TRBV5-6; j_call: TRBJ2-6; cdr3_length: 14; cdr3_aa: CASSLLEGANVLTF; cdr3_nt: TGTGCCAGCAGCTTACTCGAGGGGGCCAACGTCCTGACTTTC
d_call: TRBD2; clone_size: NA; v_call: TRBV7-2; j_call: TRBJ2-3; cdr3_length: 16; cdr3_aa: CASSLGGLAGADTQYF; cdr3_nt: TGTGCCAGCAGCTTGGGGGGACTAGCGGGAGCAGATACGCAGTATTTT
d_call: TRBD1; clone_size: NA; v_call: TRBV28; j_call: TRBJ2-7; cdr3_length: 14; cdr3_aa: CASKGTGFPYEQYF; cdr3_nt: TGTGCCAGCAAGGGGACAGGGTTCCCCTACGAGCAGTACTTC
d_call: TRBD2; clone_size: NA; v_call: TRBV5-6; j_call: TRBJ2-1; cdr3_length: 15; cdr3_aa: CASSVGLEDGSEQFF; cdr3_nt: TGTGCCAGCAGCGTCGGACTAGAGGACGGGAGTGAGCAGTTCTTC
d_call: NA; clone_size: NA; v_call: TRBV6-6; j_call: TRBJ2-3; cdr3_length: 13; cdr3_aa: CASSNRRTDTQYF; cdr3_nt: TGTGCCAGCAGTAACCGGAGAACAGATACGCAGTATTTT
d_call: TRBD1; clone_size: NA; v_call: TRBV11-2; j_call: TRBJ2-5; cdr3_length: 13; cdr3_aa: CASSRDRGETQYF; cdr3_nt: TGTGCCAGCAGCCGAGACAGGGGGGAGACCCAGTACTTC
d_call: NA; clone_size: NA; v_call: TRBV19; j_call: TRBJ1-2; cdr3_length: 13; cdr3_aa: CASIGREGYGYTF; cdr3_nt: TGTGCCAGTATCGGCAGGGAGGGCTATGGCTACACCTTC
d_call: NA; clone_size: NA; v_call: TRBV28; j_call: TRBJ1-2; cdr3_length: 14; cdr3_aa: CASSPRDRSYGYTF; cdr3_nt: TGTGCCAGCAGTCCGCGAGACAGATCCTATGGCTACACCTTC
d_call: NA; clone_size: NA; v_call: TRBV28; j_call: TRBJ1-2; cdr3_length: 14; cdr3_aa: CASSLLHINYGYTF; cdr3_nt: TGTGCCAGCAGTTTACTTCACATAAACTATGGCTACACCTTC
d_call: NA; clone_size: NA; v_call: TRBV4-2; j_call: TRBJ2-1; cdr3_length: 13; cdr3_aa: CASSQAFTNEQFF; cdr3_nt: TGTGCCAGCAGCCAAGCCTTTACTAATGAGCAGTTCTTC
d_call: NA; clone_size: once; v_call: TRBV28; j_call: TRBJ2-7; cdr3_length: 14; cdr3_aa: CASREGRSPYEQYF; cdr3_nt: TGTGCCAGCAGGGAGGGACGGTCCCCCTACGAGCAGTACTTC
d_call: NA; clone_size: NA; v_call: TRBV6-1; j_call: TRBJ2-7; cdr3_length: 14; cdr3_aa: CASNPGGQISEQYF; cdr3_nt: TGTGCCAGCAACCCAGGTGGGCAGATAAGCGAGCAGTACTTC
d_call: NA; clone_size: NA; v_call: TRBV7-9; j_call: TRBJ2-5; cdr3_length: 17; cdr3_aa: CASSFESQGGLRKTQYF; cdr3_nt: TGTGCCAGCAGCTTCGAGTCGCAGGGCGGCTTGAGGAAGACCCAGTACTTC
d_call: TRBD1; clone_size: NA; v_call: TRBV5-1; j_call: TRBJ2-1; cdr3_length: 11; cdr3_aa: CASSLQGEKFF; cdr3_nt: TGCGCCAGCAGCCTTCAGGGGGAGAAGTTCTTC
d_call: NA; clone_size: NA; v_call: TRBV11-3; j_call: TRBJ2-7; cdr3_length: 14; cdr3_aa: CASSLELASYEQYF; cdr3_nt: TGTGCCAGCAGCTTAGAACTAGCTTCCTACGAGCAGTACTTC
d_call: NA; clone_size: NA; v_call: TRBV5-1; j_call: TRBJ2-1; cdr3_length: 15; cdr3_aa: CASSPEPGLYNEQFF; cdr3_nt: TGCGCCAGCAGCCCAGAACCGGGACTCTACAATGAGCAGTTCTTC
d_call: NA; clone_size: NA; v_call: TRBV5-1; j_call: TRBJ2-3; cdr3_length: 14; cdr3_aa: CASTSRGAVDTQYF; cdr3_nt: TGCGCCAGCACGTCGCGGGGTGCAGTTGATACGCAGTATTTT
d_call: TRBD2; clone_size: NA; v_call: TRBV29-1; j_call: TRBJ2-7; cdr3_length: 15; cdr3_aa: CSVRGLAGGAYEQYF; cdr3_nt: TGCAGCGTTCGAGGATTAGCGGGAGGTGCCTACGAGCAGTACTTC
d_call: TRBD1; clone_size: once; v_call: TRBV14; j_call: TRBJ2-3; cdr3_length: 15; cdr3_aa: CASSPDRGYTDTQYF; cdr3_nt: TGTGCCAGCAGTCCGGACAGGGGTTACACAGATACGCAGTATTTT
d_call: NA; clone_size: NA; v_call: TRBV15; j_call: TRBJ2-1; cdr3_length: 16; cdr3_aa: CATSREGRGPYNEQFF; cdr3_nt: TGTGCCACCAGCAGAGAAGGCAGGGGACCCTACAATGAGCAGTTCTTC
d_call: TRBD1; clone_size: NA; v_call: TRBV6-5; j_call: TRBJ2-7; cdr3_length: 11; cdr3_aa: CASNDRDEQYF; cdr3_nt: TGTGCCAGCAATGACAGGGACGAGCAGTACTTC
d_call: NA; clone_size: NA; v_call: TRBV2; j_call: TRBJ2-5; cdr3_length: 14; cdr3_aa: CASTEGRYQETQYF; cdr3_nt: TGTGCCAGCACCGAAGGCAGGTACCAAGAGACCCAGTACTTC
d_call: NA; clone_size: NA; v_call: TRBV28; j_call: TRBJ2-4; cdr3_length: 13; cdr3_aa: CASSSMVRNIQYF; cdr3_nt: TGTGCCAGCAGTTCGATGGTGCGTAACATTCAGTACTTC
d_call: NA; clone_size: NA; v_call: TRBV9; j_call: TRBJ2-1; cdr3_length: 15; cdr3_aa: CASSDNSLTYNEQFF; cdr3_nt: TGTGCCAGCAGCGATAACTCCCTTACCTACAATGAGCAGTTCTTC
d_call: TRBD1; clone_size: NA; v_call: TRBV5-4; j_call: TRBJ2-6; cdr3_length: 16; cdr3_aa: CASSLATGVGANVLTF; cdr3_nt: TGTGCCAGCAGCTTGGCTACAGGGGTAGGGGCCAACGTCCTGACTTTC
d_call: NA; clone_size: NA; v_call: TRBV15; j_call: TRBJ2-1; cdr3_length: 16; cdr3_aa: CATSRDRRGGRNEQFF; cdr3_nt: TGTGCCACCAGCAGAGATAGAAGGGGGGGGAGAAATGAGCAGTTCTTC
d_call: NA; clone_size: NA; v_call: TRBV6-1; j_call: TRBJ2-7; cdr3_length: 16; cdr3_aa: CASSEERSFPSYEQYF; cdr3_nt: TGTGCCAGCAGTGAAGAACGAAGTTTCCCTAGTTACGAGCAGTACTTC
d_call: TRBD2; clone_size: NA; v_call: TRBV6-1; j_call: TRBJ2-3; cdr3_length: 17; cdr3_aa: CASSESGLAPSTDTQYF; cdr3_nt: TGTGCCAGCAGTGAAAGCGGACTAGCGCCTAGCACAGATACGCAGTATTTT
d_call: TRBD1; clone_size: NA; v_call: TRBV5-1; j_call: TRBJ2-5; cdr3_length: 14; cdr3_aa: CASSVLTGEETQYF; cdr3_nt: TGCGCCAGCAGCGTATTAACAGGGGAAGAGACCCAGTACTTC
d_call: NA; clone_size: once; v_call: TRBV30; j_call: TRBJ1-1; cdr3_length: 13; cdr3_aa: CAWGGTENTEAFF; cdr3_nt: TGTGCCTGGGGCGGGACTGAGAACACTGAAGCTTTCTTT
d_call: NA; clone_size: NA; v_call: TRBV20-1; j_call: TRBJ2-7; cdr3_length: 11; cdr3_aa: CSARVLYEQYF; cdr3_nt: TGCAGTGCTAGAGTTCTCTACGAGCAGTACTTC
d_call: NA; clone_size: NA; v_call: TRBV9; j_call: TRBJ2-3; cdr3_length: 13; cdr3_aa: CASSVGGSDTQYF; cdr3_nt: TGTGCCAGCAGCGTAGGAGGGTCAGATACGCAGTATTTT
d_call: NA; clone_size: NA; v_call: TRBV28; j_call: TRBJ1-5; cdr3_length: 13; cdr3_aa: CASSFGGQQPQHF; cdr3_nt: TGTGCCAGCAGTTTTGGAGGGCAGCAGCCCCAGCATTTT
d_call: TRBD2; clone_size: NA; v_call: TRBV9; j_call: TRBJ2-3; cdr3_length: 17; cdr3_aa: CASSVELAGGPRDTQYF; cdr3_nt: TGTGCCAGCAGCGTAGAGCTAGCGGGAGGGCCTAGAGATACGCAGTATTTT
d_call: NA; clone_size: NA; v_call: TRBV2; j_call: TRBJ1-5; cdr3_length: 15; cdr3_aa: CASRGQGLSNQPQHF; cdr3_nt: TGTGCCAGCAGAGGTCAGGGGCTGAGCAATCAGCCCCAGCATTTT
d_call: TRBD2; clone_size: NA; v_call: TRBV7-2; j_call: TRBJ2-1; cdr3_length: 15; cdr3_aa: CASSLVSGRAPEQFF; cdr3_nt: TGTGCCAGCAGCTTAGTTAGCGGGAGGGCCCCTGAGCAGTTCTTC
d_call: TRBD2; clone_size: NA; v_call: TRBV6-4; j_call: TRBJ2-7; cdr3_length: 15; cdr3_aa: CASILSGLAGGEQYF; cdr3_nt: TGTGCCAGCATCCTTTCGGGACTAGCGGGAGGAGAGCAGTACTTC
d_call: NA; clone_size: NA; v_call: TRBV5-1; j_call: TRBJ2-2; cdr3_length: 15; cdr3_aa: CASSLGHRNTGELFF; cdr3_nt: TGCGCCAGCAGCTTGGGACACAGGAACACCGGGGAGCTGTTTTTT